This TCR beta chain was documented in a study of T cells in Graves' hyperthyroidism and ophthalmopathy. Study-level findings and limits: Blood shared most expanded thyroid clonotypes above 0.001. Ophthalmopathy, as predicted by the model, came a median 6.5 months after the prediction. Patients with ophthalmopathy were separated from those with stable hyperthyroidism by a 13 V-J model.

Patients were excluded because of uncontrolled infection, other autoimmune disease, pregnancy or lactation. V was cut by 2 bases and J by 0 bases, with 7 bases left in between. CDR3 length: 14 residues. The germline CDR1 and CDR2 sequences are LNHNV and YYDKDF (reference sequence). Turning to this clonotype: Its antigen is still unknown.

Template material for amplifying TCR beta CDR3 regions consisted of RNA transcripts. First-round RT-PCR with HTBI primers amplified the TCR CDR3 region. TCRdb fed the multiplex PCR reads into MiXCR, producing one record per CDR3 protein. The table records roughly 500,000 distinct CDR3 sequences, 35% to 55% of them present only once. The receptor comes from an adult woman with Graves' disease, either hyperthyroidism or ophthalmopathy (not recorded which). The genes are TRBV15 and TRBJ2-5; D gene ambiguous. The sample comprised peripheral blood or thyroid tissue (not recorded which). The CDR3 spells CATSRLTDQETQYF. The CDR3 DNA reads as TGTGCCACCAGCAGACTTACAGACCAAGAGACCCAGTACTTC.